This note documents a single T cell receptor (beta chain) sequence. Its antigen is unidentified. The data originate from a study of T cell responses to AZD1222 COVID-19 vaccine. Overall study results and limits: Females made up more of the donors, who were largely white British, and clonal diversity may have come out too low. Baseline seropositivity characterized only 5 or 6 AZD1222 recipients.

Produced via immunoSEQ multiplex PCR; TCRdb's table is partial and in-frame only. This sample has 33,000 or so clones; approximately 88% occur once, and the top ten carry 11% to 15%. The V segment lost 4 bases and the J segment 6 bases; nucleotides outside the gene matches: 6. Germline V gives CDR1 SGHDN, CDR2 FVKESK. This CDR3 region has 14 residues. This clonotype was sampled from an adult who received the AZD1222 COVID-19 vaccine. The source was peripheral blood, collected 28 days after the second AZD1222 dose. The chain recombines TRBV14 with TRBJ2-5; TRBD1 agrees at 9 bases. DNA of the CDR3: TGTGCCAGCAGCCCTCGACAGGGGGGCCAGACCCAGTACTTC. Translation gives CASSPRQGGQTQYF.